The 24 T cell receptor beta chains listed next were all sequenced from one sample in a study of blood T cell repertoires in COVID-19. The table came from immunoSEQ multiplex PCR; TCRdb's copy has only in-frame clones and leaves some out. The table records approximately 350,000 clones, around nine tenths of them present only once. The specimen was peripheral blood. The receptor set was obtained from a woman aged 60-75 years with COVID-19, enrolled during active disease.

This clone occurred a few times. The rearrangement joins TRBV2 to TRBJ1-5, with 7 bases identical to TRBD1. V lost 0 bases, J lost 6 bases, and 2 bases stayed unmatched. CDR1 SNHLY and CDR2 FYNNEI come from the germline V gene. The length of the CDR3 is 14 residues. In nucleotides, the CDR3 is TGTGCCAGCAGTGAAGCAGGGGGCGGTCAGCCCCAGCATTTT. This encodes CASSEAGGGQPQHF.

The gene calls are TRBV4-1 and TRBJ2-2; TRBD1 might be the D (5 bases). The CDR3 length is 16 residues. Looked up from germline, CDR1 is MGHRA and CDR2 is YSYEKL. Trimming took 2 bases from V and 3 from J, leaving 13 bases between them. The chain's CDR3 is CASSQTSTVYTGELFF. The DNA of the CDR3 is TGCGCCAGCAGCCAAACTTCGACAGTCTACACCGGGGAGCTGTTTTTT.

This chain joins TRBV25-1 and TRBJ1-2; 9 bases map to TRBD1. Germline V gives CDR1 MGHDK, CDR2 SYGVNS. The junction had 8 bases not matched to a gene; V was cut back by 5 bases and J by 7 bases. The CDR3 is 14 amino acids. CDR3 loop: CASSLGQGFLGYTF. As DNA, the CDR3 is TGTGCCAGCAGTCTGGGACAGGGTTTTCTTGGCTACACCTTC.

The chain has TRBV4-1 and TRBJ1-2; D is uncertain. The CDR3 loop spans 11 amino acids. Trimming took off 3 bases at V and 6 bases at J, with 5 bases between the two ends. Per germline, CDR1 MGHRA and CDR2 YSYEKL. CDR3 residues: CASSHTDGYTF. Written as DNA, the CDR3 is TGCGCCAGCAGCCACACGGATGGCTACACCTTC.

This clone has a single count. The V gene is TRBV5-1, the J gene TRBJ1-1; D not resolved. V was pared by 0 bases and J by 8 bases, with 14 bases between. The length of the CDR3 is 14 residues. Germline V CDR1 and CDR2: SGHRS, YFSETQ. CDR3 loop: CASSLGAVTSEAFF. CDR3 in DNA: TGCGCCAGCAGCTTGGGGGCAGTGACCTCAGAAGCTTTCTTT.

The CDR3 region has the DNA TGTGCCAGCAGCTTAGACATAGGGGGGGGCACTGAAGCTTTCTTT. Its translation is CASSLDIGGGTEAFF. The V and J genes are TRBV7-2 and TRBJ1-1; D might be TRBD1 (6 bases). Trimming removed 1 base from V and 4 bases from J, with 13 bases in between. Germline V gives CDR1 SGHTA, CDR2 FQGNSA. CDR3 length: 15 residues.

This clone was seen only once. The rearrangement links TRBV10-3 to TRBJ1-5; 8 bases line up with TRBD1. The ends lost 10 bases at V and 4 bases at J; junction bases unmatched: 6. In germline, CDR1 is ENHRY, CDR2 SYGVKD. This CDR3 is built from 13 residues. The CDR3 here is CATKTGENQPQHF. CDR3 coding DNA: TGTGCCACGAAGACAGGGGAGAATCAGCCCCAGCATTTT.

This clone was observed a single time. The CDR3 bases are TGTGCCACCAGCACTGGACAGGGGGCAATCGCAGATACGCAGTATTTT. It codes for CATSTGQGAIADTQYF. The J gene is TRBJ2-3, the V gene TRBV15; TRBD1 matches 11 bases. Germline assignment: CDR1 LNHNV and CDR2 YYDKDF (reference sequence). Trimming removed 4 bases from V and 4 bases from J; junction bases left unmatched: 7. This CDR3 has 16 residues.

This chain uses TRBV9 with TRBJ2-2; perhaps TRBD1 as D (6 bases). V was pared by 1 base and J by 6 bases, with 10 bases between. The CDR3 has 14 amino acids. Germline assignment: CDR1 SGDLS and CDR2 YYNGEE. The CDR3 bases are TGTGCCAGCAGCGTACAGACAGGTGCCGGGGAGCTGTTTTTT. Protein sequence: CASSVQTGAGELFF.

This chain joins TRBV2 and TRBJ1-2, with D uncertain. The germline CDR1 and CDR2 sequences are SNHLY and FYNNEI. Trimming left V 5 bases short and J 3 bases short, with 7 bases between. The CDR3 sequence is 12 residues long. The chain's CDR3 is CASSTEYYGYTF. The DNA for the CDR3 is TGTGCCAGCAGTACAGAGTACTATGGCTACACCTTC.

The genes are TRBV19 and TRBJ2-7; TRBD1 matches at 12 bases. The CDR3 runs to 18 residues. The V gene end was trimmed by 5 bases and the J gene end by 5 bases; junction bases not matched to a gene: 16. CDR1 LNHDA and CDR2 SQIVND come from the germline V gene (reference sequence). This CDR3 reads CASSAGTGGLRALNEQYF. The CDR3, as DNA: TGTGCCAGTAGTGCCGGGACAGGGGGCCTTCGAGCTCTGAACGAGCAGTACTTC.

The chain uses TRBV6-1 and TRBJ1-2; tentatively, D is TRBD1 (5 bases). Per germline, CDR1 MNHNS and CDR2 SASEGT. V was pared by 5 bases and J by 8 bases, with 12 bases between. This CDR3 region has 12 residues. The CDR3 sequence: CASSRQGEGYTF. The CDR3 DNA follows: TGTGCCAGCAGTCGCCAGGGTGAAGGCTACACCTTC.

The rearrangement uses TRBV7-9 and TRBJ2-4; TRBD2 aligns across 9 bases. The CDR3 sequence is 16 residues long. With V trimmed by 3 bases and J by 0 bases, 3 bases remained unmatched. CDR1 and CDR2 from the germline V gene are SEHNR and FQNEAQ (reference sequence). The CDR3 protein is CASSFGLALAKNIQYF. In DNA, the CDR3 is TGTGCCAGCAGCTTCGGACTAGCGCTAGCCAAAAACATTCAGTACTTC.

The rearrangement links TRBV4-3 to TRBJ2-7; 8 nucleotides align to TRBD2. The CDR3 covers 16 residues. The germline V gene encodes CDR1 LGHNA and CDR2 YSLEER. Unmatched junction bases numbered 8, after V lost 3 bases and J lost 1 base. In DNA, the CDR3 is TGCGCCAGCAGCCAGAGCACGGCGGGGGGTTCCTACGAGCAGTACTTC. Its protein product is CASSQSTAGGSYEQYF.

The chain carries TRBV27 and TRBJ1-2; 9 positions match TRBD1. V dropped 7 bases and J dropped 7; count of bases not matched to a gene: 19. Germline assignment: CDR1 MNHEY and CDR2 SMNVEV (reference sequence). The CDR3 contains 17 residues. The chain's CDR3 is CASTKRTGESGVAGYTF. For the CDR3, the DNA is TGTGCCAGCACCAAAAGGACAGGGGAAAGCGGGGTCGCTGGCTACACCTTC.

The chain couples TRBV6-5 to TRBJ1-3; the D is unclear. CDR1 and CDR2 from the germline V gene are MNHEY and SVGAGI. Between the trimmed V and J ends, which lost 3 bases and 4 bases, there was a span of 7 bases. This CDR3 spans 13 amino acids. The CDR3 DNA is TGTGCCAGCAGTTATGCGGGAGGAAACACCATATATTTT. Its protein is CASSYAGGNTIYF.

The chain has TRBV1 and TRBJ2-7; TRBD2 is taken as the D call from the table, unchecked against the DNA. TRBV1 is recorded as a pseudogene. CDR3 size: 19 residues. This CDR3 is CTSSRDSPPPAGDKYEQYF. The CDR3 nucleotides are TGCACCAGCAGCCGAGACTCTCCCCCCCCAGCGGGGGATAAATACGAGCAGTACTTC.

The chain links TRBV7-8 to TRBJ1-1, with 7 positions matching TRBD1. Per the germline V gene, CDR1 is SGHVS and CDR2 is FQNEAQ. The V and J ends lost 5 bases and 1 base, in that order; junction bases with no gene match: 10. The CDR3 is 16 residues long. The CDR3 is CASSEWTGTANTEAFF. Here the CDR3 DNA reads TGTGCCAGCAGCGAATGGACCGGGACAGCGAACACTGAAGCTTTCTTT.

The V and J genes are TRBV19 and TRBJ1-1, with 8 bases aligning to TRBD1. With V trimmed by 7 bases and J by 1 base, 2 bases remained unmatched. Germline loops: CDR1 LNHDA, CDR2 SQIVND (reference sequence). The CDR3 extends over 13 amino acids. The DNA of the CDR3 is TGTGCCAGTAAGGACAGGGAGAACACTGAAGCTTTCTTT. Translating gives CASKDRENTEAFF.

This sequence joins TRBV6-2 or TRBV6-3 and TRBJ2-7, with no clear D. CDR1 and CDR2 from the germline V gene are MNHEY and SVGEGT. V dropped 4 bases and J dropped 4 bases, with 8 bases sitting between them. This CDR3 comprises 12 residues. The CDR3 DNA reads TGTGCCAGCAGTTTTATCGGGTACGAGCAGTACTTC. The encoded protein is CASSFIGYEQYF.

The V and J genes are TRBV7-9 and TRBJ1-1, with D possibly being TRBD1 (6 bases). This CDR3 has 14 residues. V dropped 1 base and J dropped 12 bases, with 18 bases sitting between them. Looked up from germline, CDR1 is SEHNR and CDR2 is FQNEAQ (reference sequence). CDR3 in DNA: TGTGCCAGCAGCTTAGTCGGGGTCAGGGGTATAACTTTCTTT. This codes for CASSLVGVRGITFF.

CDR3 amino acids: CASMREAGNRADTQYF. In nucleotides, the CDR3 is TGTGCCAGCATGAGGGAAGCGGGGAATCGGGCAGATACGCAGTATTTT. The chain carries TRBV2 and TRBJ2-3; the match to TRBD2 covers 7 bases. The germline CDR1 and CDR2 sequences are SNHLY and FYNNEI. This CDR3 spans 16 amino acids. The trim removed 7 bases at V and 4 bases at J, leaving 14 bases unmatched.

On this clone itself: A junction end diverges from the germline sequence, so it may reflect a read error. The V call is TRBV14, the J call TRBJ1-1, with D perhaps matching TRBD1 (6 bases). CDR1 and CDR2 (germline): SGHDN, FVKESK. The CDR3 extends over 13 amino acids. CDR3 sequence: CASSFSGDTEAFF. The DNA for the CDR3 is TGTGCCAGCAGCTTTTCCGGGGACACAGAAGCTTTCTTT.

The genes are TRBV5-4 and TRBJ2-1; TRBD2 might be the D (6 bases). The CDR3 consists of 15 residues. Trimming stripped 0 bases from V and 0 bases from J, with 7 bases between. Germline V lookup: CDR1 SGHNT, CDR2 YYREEE (reference sequence). CDR3: CASSLGGDSYNEQFF. DNA for the CDR3: TGTGCCAGCAGCTTGGGCGGGGACTCCTACAATGAGCAGTTCTTC.